The 26 T cell receptor beta chains below come from one sample, sequenced in a study of cytomegalovirus exposure and HLA in healthy donors. A multiplex PCR was run with 60 Vbeta primers and 13 Jbeta primers. TCRdb's copy holds only in-frame clones and misses some; the assay was immunoSEQ multiplex PCR. The sample holds around 120,000 clones, around 76% seen once. Sequencing used PBMCs. The receptors shown here come from a woman aged 45-65 years in good health and CMV-seronegative.

On this clone itself: This CDR3 is also generated by other DNA sequences in the sample. The chain recombines TRBV6-5 with TRBJ1-2; D remains ambiguous. From germline, CDR1 is MNHEY and CDR2 SVGAGI. There are 13 residues in the CDR3. The V end was cut by 3 bases, the J end by 2 bases, with 7 bases between. The DNA for the CDR3 is TGTGCCAGCAGTTATGGGCAGAACTATGGCTACACCTTC. It codes for CASSYGQNYGYTF.

The chain employs TRBV4-3 and TRBJ2-2; a weak D match, TRBD1 (5 bases). The CDR3 runs to 16 residues. The V and J ends lost 4 bases and 0 bases respectively, with 12 bases between them. Germline values: CDR1 LGHNA, CDR2 YSLEER. CDR3 in amino acids: CASSPRTTPNTGELFF. CDR3 sequence (DNA): TGCGCCAGCAGCCCTCGGACAACTCCGAACACCGGGGAGCTGTTTTTT.

On this clone: Other DNA sequences within the sample encode an identical CDR3. The chain uses TRBV15 and TRBJ1-1, with D maybe TRBD1 (5 bases). V was trimmed by 3 bases and J by 1 base, leaving 9 bases between them. CDR3 size: 14 residues. From germline, CDR1 is LNHNV and CDR2 YYDKDF (reference sequence). The CDR3 sequence: CATSRGGGNTEAFF. DNA of the CDR3: TGTGCCACCAGCAGGGGGGGAGGGAACACTGAAGCTTTCTTT.

The chain employs TRBV5-1 and TRBJ2-1, with 11 nucleotides matching TRBD2. The CDR3 totals 16 residues. Trimming removed 4 bases from V and 4 bases from J; junction bases left unmatched: 7. Looked up from germline, CDR1 is SGHRS and CDR2 is YFSETQ. CDR3 sequence reads: CASSRDGLAGYNEQFF. CDR3 bases: TGCGCCAGCAGCCGCGACGGACTAGCGGGTTACAATGAGCAGTTCTTC.

This clone was counted a single time. The chain uses TRBV7-8 and TRBJ1-2; 8 bases agree with TRBD1. The V gene end was trimmed by 5 bases and the J gene end by 4 bases; junction bases not matched to a gene: 9. Germline assignment: CDR1 SGHVS and CDR2 FQNEAQ. This CDR3 is built from 15 residues. DNA of the CDR3: TGTGCCAGCAGCCAGGGTGACAGGGGAGCCTATGGCTACACCTTC. Amino acid sequence: CASSQGDRGAYGYTF.

This CDR3 reads CASSLRENTGELFF. The CDR3 region has the DNA TGTGCCAGCAGCTTACGGGAGAACACCGGGGAGCTGTTTTTT. This chain uses TRBV7-2 with TRBJ2-2; tentatively, D is TRBD2 (5 bases). CDR1 SGHTA and CDR2 FQGNSA come from the germline V gene. Trimming left V 2 bases short and J 1 base short, with 5 bases between. CDR3 length: 14 residues.

This clone was found a few times. This chain uses TRBV30 with TRBJ2-1; 9 nucleotides match TRBD2. Unmatched junction bases numbered 6, after V lost 3 bases and J lost 3 bases. Germline V gene sequence: CDR1 GTSNPN, CDR2 SVGIG (reference sequence). The CDR3 length is 15 residues. The CDR3 coding sequence is TGTGCCTGGAGCCTTAAAGCGGGAGGCTACAATGAGCAGTTCTTC. Its protein product is CAWSLKAGGYNEQFF.

The V and J genes are TRBV28 and TRBJ1-5, with D unclear. Germline V gene sequence: CDR1 MDHEN, CDR2 SYDVKM. This CDR3 is 15 amino acids long. V lost 5 bases and J lost 0, with 11 bases in between. The CDR3 reads CASSPREFSNQPQHF. CDR3 nucleotides: TGTGCCAGCAGTCCGAGAGAATTTAGCAATCAGCCCCAGCATTTT.

The chain uses TRBV6-5 and TRBJ2-7; 8 positions agree with TRBD1. Germline CDR1 and CDR2: MNHEY and SVGAGI. Unmatched junction bases numbered 5, after V lost 4 bases and J lost 3 bases. This CDR3 is built from 14 residues. For the CDR3, the DNA is TGTGCCAGCAGTTCCCCGGGACAGGACTACGAGCAGTACTTC. This sequence encodes CASSSPGQDYEQYF.

This clone was counted a single time. CDR3 loop: CASSPAGGRDGYTF. The CDR3 nucleotides read TGTGCCAGCAGTCCCGCAGGGGGCCGGGATGGCTACACCTTC. This chain connects TRBV28 to TRBJ1-2; 8 bases fit TRBD1. V shed 5 bases, J shed 6 bases, and the junction held 8 bases outside the gene matches. Germline V gives CDR1 MDHEN, CDR2 SYDVKM. The CDR3 sequence is 14 residues long.

The chain carries TRBV6-5 and TRBJ1-2; possibly TRBD1 for D (6 bases). V lost 4 bases to trimming and J lost 5 bases, with 14 bases between them. The CDR3 sequence is 14 residues long. The V gene's germline CDR1 is MNHEY and CDR2 SVGAGI. The CDR3, as DNA: TGTGCCAGCAGTTCCAGGACAGCGCCGTATGGCTACACCTTC. Translation: CASSSRTAPYGYTF.

The V and J genes are TRBV27 and TRBJ2-7; TRBD2 agrees at 11 bases. Germline trimming cut 3 bases from V and 0 bases from J; bases unmatched to any gene: 10. This CDR3 region has 18 residues. Germline lookup yields CDR1 MNHEY and CDR2 SMNVEV (reference sequence). The CDR3 here is CASSFGLAGELSSYEQYV. The DNA of the CDR3 is TGTGCCAGCAGTTTCGGACTAGCGGGCGAACTCAGCTCCTACGAGCAGTACGTC.

This clone was picked up one time. The chain has TRBV6-5 and TRBJ2-1; the match to TRBD1 covers 7 bases. Per germline, CDR1 MNHEY and CDR2 SVGAGI. This CDR3 has 15 residues. With V trimmed by 6 bases and J by 3 bases, 8 bases remained unmatched. CDR3 bases: TGTGCCAGCAGACCTGCAGGGGGAGTCTACAATGAGCAGTTCTTC. The encoded protein is CASRPAGGVYNEQFF.

The chain uses TRBV7-2 and TRBJ2-7; possible D gene TRBD2, 6 bases. CDR3 length equals 12 residues. V was trimmed by 8 bases and J by 2 bases, leaving 10 bases between them. The germline CDR1 and CDR2 sequences are SGHTA and FQGNSA. CDR3 sequence (DNA): TGTGCCAGCGGGGGGTATACCTACGAGCAGTACTTC. Protein product: CASGGYTYEQYF.

The V and J genes are TRBV6-1 and TRBJ1-1; D is undetermined. With 7 bases removed from V and 0 bases from J, the gap between germline ends came to 12 bases. This CDR3 region has 14 residues. Germline-derived CDR1 and CDR2 are MNHNS and SASEGT. The CDR3 nucleotides read TGTGCCAGCACTACTTCACAGATGAACACTGAAGCTTTCTTT. Amino acid sequence: CASTTSQMNTEAFF.

The chain employs TRBV4-3 and TRBJ2-1; tentative D call: TRBD1 (5 bases). The CDR3 covers 13 residues. Germline values: CDR1 LGHNA, CDR2 YSLEER. The ends were cut back, 2 bases at V and 9 bases at J, with 11 bases in the middle. The chain's CDR3 is CASSQIQGSEQFF. CDR3 bases: TGCGCCAGCAGCCAAATCCAGGGCAGTGAGCAGTTCTTC.

The gene calls are TRBV9 and TRBJ2-5; 7 positions agree with TRBD2. Trimming at V came to 3 bases and at J to 5 bases, leaving 13 bases not matched to a gene. Per germline, CDR1 SGDLS and CDR2 YYNGEE. CDR3 length: 16 residues. Written as DNA, the CDR3 is TGTGCCAGCAGCGAAGTAGGATCAGCCGGGGGGGAGACCCAGTACTTC. Encoded protein: CASSEVGSAGGETQYF.

The chain recombines TRBV2 with TRBJ2-5, with no clear D. The V end was cut by 9 bases, the J end by 1 base, with 6 bases between. The germline V gene encodes CDR1 SNHLY and CDR2 FYNNEI. The CDR3 spans 11 residues. The CDR3 DNA reads as TGTGCCAGTTCAGGCCAAGAGACCCAGTACTTC. Its translation is CASSGQETQYF.

Regarding this clone: The sample holds other DNA sequences that translate to the same CDR3. This rearrangement joins TRBV7-2 to TRBJ2-5; D might be TRBD2 (6 bases). The V end was cut by 5 bases, the J end by 5 bases, with 15 bases between. Germline CDR1 reads SGHTA; CDR2 reads FQGNSA. The CDR3 is 14 residues long. DNA for the CDR3: TGTGCCAGCAGCCTAGGAGGCCGGGGGGAGACCCAGTACTTC. Its translation is CASSLGGRGETQYF.

This chain joins TRBV5-8 and TRBJ2-1, with 12 bases that match TRBD2. This CDR3 is 17 amino acids long. CDR1 is SGHTS and CDR2 is YDEGEE in the germline V gene. V was clipped by 0 bases and J by 7 bases; unmatched bases: 8. The CDR3 spells CASSLVSYGLAGNEQFF. Written as DNA, the CDR3 is TGTGCCAGCAGCTTGGTTTCTTACGGACTAGCGGGGAATGAGCAGTTCTTC.

The chain carries TRBV6-5 and TRBJ2-4; 10 nucleotides match TRBD1. The CDR3 has 16 amino acids. Per germline, CDR1 MNHEY and CDR2 SVGAGI. J was trimmed by 7 bases and V by 1 base; bases with no gene match: 7. CDR3 nucleotide sequence: TGTGCCAGCAGTTACTACCAACCGGGACAGGGGAACATTCAGTACTTC. Translating gives CASSYYQPGQGNIQYF.

The chain links TRBV5-4 to TRBJ1-3, with TRBD1 matching over 9 bases. The CDR3 covers 15 residues. V shed 0 bases, J shed 3 bases, and the junction held 1 base outside the gene matches. Germline lookup yields CDR1 SGHNT and CDR2 YYREEE (reference sequence). The CDR3 region has the DNA TGTGCCAGCAGCTTGGGGACAGGGGTTGGAAACACCATATATTTT. Its translation is CASSLGTGVGNTIYF.

The rearrangement uses TRBV6-1 and TRBJ2-4; 15 nucleotides match TRBD2. J gave up 5 bases and V 6 bases, and 2 bases lay outside the gene matches. The CDR3 has 15 residues. The V gene's germline CDR1 is MNHNS and CDR2 SASEGT. The CDR3 region is CASSGLAGGENIQYF. In nucleotides, the CDR3 is TGTGCCAGCAGCGGACTAGCGGGAGGGGAAAACATTCAGTACTTC.

The chain uses TRBV28 and TRBJ1-1; 7 bases line up with TRBD1. CDR1 MDHEN and CDR2 SYDVKM come from the germline V gene. This CDR3 region has 13 residues. V lost 10 bases to trimming and J lost 0 bases; unmatched junction nucleotides: 5. The CDR3 loop is CAIQTGMNTEAFF. CDR3 coding DNA: TGTGCCATCCAGACAGGGATGAACACTGAAGCTTTCTTT.

In its sample, this clone was seen a few times. The V call is TRBV14, the J call TRBJ1-1; D gene uncertain. Trimming took off 4 bases at V and 1 base at J, with 22 bases between the two ends. CDR1 and CDR2 (germline): SGHDN, FVKESK. The CDR3 runs 18 residues. CDR3 DNA sequence: TGTGCCAGCAGCCCGTACCTCTTTAAGCGGGAGTCGAACACTGAAGCTTTCTTT. Protein: CASSPYLFKRESNTEAFF.

The rearrangement uses TRBV27 and TRBJ1-1; D ambiguous. Germline CDR1 reads MNHEY; CDR2 reads SMNVEV (reference sequence). The CDR3 spans 16 residues. The ends were cut back, 0 bases at V and 0 bases at J, with 11 bases in the middle. The CDR3 sequence: CASSLSSIAVNTEAFF. The CDR3 nucleotides read TGTGCCAGCAGTTTATCGTCGATTGCGGTGAACACTGAAGCTTTCTTT.